This TCR beta chain is drawn from a study of identical twins. General study results and limits: Excess low generation probability was seen in twin-shared out-of-frame alpha sequences. Where beta out-of-frame sequences were concerned, excess twin sharing was weaker. Conclusions were drawn cross-sectionally by statistical analysis, without following the same donors.

This CDR3 is built from 13 residues. Per germline, CDR1 MNHNY and CDR2 SVGAGI (reference sequence). After removal of 5 bases from V and 6 bases from J, the junction contained 6 bases not matched to a gene. This clonotype was seen a few times. What it binds is unknown. A universal primer site arose from template switching, and cDNA bore unique molecular identifiers. TCRdb recomputed calls from the 5' RACE reads with MiXCR, one row per CDR3 protein. The sample lists about 1.7 million distinct CDR3 sequences, around a third occurring once. Sequenced: cord blood. The genes are TRBV6-6 and TRBJ2-7; 8 bases align to TRBD1. The sequence derives from a newborn girl in good health. CDR3 nucleotide sequence: TGTGCCAGCAGTCCTATCGGACAGGGCGAGCAGTACTTC. It yields the protein CASSPIGQGEQYF.